The clone carrying this T cell receptor beta chain appeared once. This CDR3 has 14 amino acids. Germline assignment: CDR1 GTSNPN and CDR2 SVGIG (reference sequence). V lost 8 bases and J 4 bases, leaving 18 bases between the germline ends. This entry belongs to a study of blood T cell repertoires in COVID-19. Repertoires were generated with immunoSEQ multiplex PCR, while TCRdb's copy carries only in-frame clones and drops some. The sample contains about 260,000 clones, 86% of which appear only once. The TCR was taken from a man aged 35 to 55 with active or convalescent COVID-19. The material sequenced was peripheral blood. The V call is TRBV30, the J call TRBJ1-5; D perhaps matches TRBD1 (6 bases). CDR3 nucleotides: TGTGCCCTCACCCTAGGGACACCGAATCAGCCCCAGCATTTT. It translates to CALTLGTPNQPQHF. The full variable domain, rest sourced from reference TRBV30 and TRBJ1-5, is SQTIHQWPATLVQPVGSPLSLECTVEGTSNPNLYWYRQAAGRGLQLLFYSVGIGQISSEVPQNLSASRPQDRQFILSSKKLLLSDSGFYLCALTLGTPNQPQHFGDGTRLSIL.